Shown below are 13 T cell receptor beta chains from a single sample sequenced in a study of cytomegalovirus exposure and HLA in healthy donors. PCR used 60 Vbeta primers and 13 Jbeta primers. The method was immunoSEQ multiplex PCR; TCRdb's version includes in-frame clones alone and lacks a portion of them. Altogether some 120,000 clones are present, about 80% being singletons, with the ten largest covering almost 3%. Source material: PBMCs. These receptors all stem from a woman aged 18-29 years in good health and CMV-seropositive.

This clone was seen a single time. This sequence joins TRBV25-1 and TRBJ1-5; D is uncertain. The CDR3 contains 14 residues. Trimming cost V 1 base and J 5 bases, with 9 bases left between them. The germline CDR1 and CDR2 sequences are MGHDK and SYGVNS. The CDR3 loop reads CASSEWREDQPQHF. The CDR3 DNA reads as TGTGCCAGCAGTGAATGGAGGGAAGATCAGCCCCAGCATTTT.

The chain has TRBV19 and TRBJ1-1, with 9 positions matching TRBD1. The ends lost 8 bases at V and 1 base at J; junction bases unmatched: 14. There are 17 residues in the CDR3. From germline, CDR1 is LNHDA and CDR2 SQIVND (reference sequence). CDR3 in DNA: TGTGCCAGTTTTAACCCGGGACAGGGACGAACGAACACTGAAGCTTTCTTT. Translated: CASFNPGQGRTNTEAFF.

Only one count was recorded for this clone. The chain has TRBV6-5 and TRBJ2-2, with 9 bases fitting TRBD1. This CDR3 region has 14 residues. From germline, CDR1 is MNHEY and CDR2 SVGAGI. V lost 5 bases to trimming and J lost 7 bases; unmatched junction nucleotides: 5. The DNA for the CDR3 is TGTGCCAGCAGTCTACAGGGGGCAGGCGGGGAGCTGTTTTTT. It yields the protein CASSLQGAGGELFF.

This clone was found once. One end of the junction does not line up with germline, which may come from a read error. The CDR3 reads CSSSLEGQGSTDTQYF. The CDR3 DNA sequence: TGTTCCAGCAGCTTAGAAGGGCAGGGAAGCACAGATACGCAGTATTTT. The rearrangement uses TRBV7-9 and TRBJ2-3, with D perhaps TRBD1 (5 bases). The V gene's germline CDR1 is SEHNR and CDR2 FQNEAQ (reference sequence). This CDR3 contains 16 residues. Variable domain in full (rest from reference TRBV7-9 and TRBJ2-3): DTGVSQNPRHKITKRGQNVTFRCDPISEHNRLYWYRQTLGQGPEFLTYFQNEAQLEKSRLLSDRFSAERPKGSFSTLEIQRTEQGDSAMYLCSSSLEGQGSTDTQYFGPGTRLTVL.

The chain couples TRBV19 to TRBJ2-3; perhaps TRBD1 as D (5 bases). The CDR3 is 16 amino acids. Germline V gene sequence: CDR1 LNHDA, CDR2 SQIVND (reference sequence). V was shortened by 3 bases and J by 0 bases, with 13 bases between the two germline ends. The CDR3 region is CASSIGPTGSTDTQYF. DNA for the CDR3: TGTGCCAGTAGTATTGGTCCCACAGGTAGCACAGATACGCAGTATTTT.

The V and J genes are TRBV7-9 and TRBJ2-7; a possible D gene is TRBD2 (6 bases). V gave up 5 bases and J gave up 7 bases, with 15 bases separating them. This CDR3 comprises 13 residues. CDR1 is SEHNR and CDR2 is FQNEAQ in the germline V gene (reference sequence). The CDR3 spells CASSPGTASEQYF. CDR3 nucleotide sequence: TGTGCCAGCAGCCCCGGGACTGCATCGGAGCAGTACTTC.

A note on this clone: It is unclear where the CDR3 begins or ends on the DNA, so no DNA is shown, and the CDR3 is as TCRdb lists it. This chain's CDR3 is CASSSSGQEPYEQYF. V gene TRBV27 combines with J gene TRBJ2-7; the table's D call, TRBD1, was not checked against the DNA. Germline-derived CDR1 and CDR2 are MNHEY and SMNVEV (reference sequence). The CDR3 is 15 amino acids long, termini counted.

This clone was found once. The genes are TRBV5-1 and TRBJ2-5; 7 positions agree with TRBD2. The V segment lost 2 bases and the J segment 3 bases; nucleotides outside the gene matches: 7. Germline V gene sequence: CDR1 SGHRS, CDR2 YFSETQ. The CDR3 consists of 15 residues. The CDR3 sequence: CASSFGLAAEETQYF. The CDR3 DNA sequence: TGCGCCAGCAGCTTTGGGCTAGCGGCAGAAGAGACCCAGTACTTC.

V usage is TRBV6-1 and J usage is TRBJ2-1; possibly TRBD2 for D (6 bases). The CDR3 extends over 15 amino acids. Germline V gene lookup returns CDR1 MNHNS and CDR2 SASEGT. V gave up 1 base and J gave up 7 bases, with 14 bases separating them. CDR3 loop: CASSEGSAGRNEQFF. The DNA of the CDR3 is TGTGCCAGCAGTGAAGGGAGTGCGGGACGGAATGAGCAGTTCTTC.

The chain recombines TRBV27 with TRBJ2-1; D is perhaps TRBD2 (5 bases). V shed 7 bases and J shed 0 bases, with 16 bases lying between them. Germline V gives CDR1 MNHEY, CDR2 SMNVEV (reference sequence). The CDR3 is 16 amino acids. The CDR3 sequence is CASTSSGLASYNEQFF. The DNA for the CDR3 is TGTGCCAGCACCTCGTCTGGACTGGCCTCCTACAATGAGCAGTTCTTC.

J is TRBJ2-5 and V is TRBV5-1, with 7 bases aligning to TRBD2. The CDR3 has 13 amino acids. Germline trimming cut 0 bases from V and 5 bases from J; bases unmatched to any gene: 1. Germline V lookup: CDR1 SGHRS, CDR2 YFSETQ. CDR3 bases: TGCGCCAGCAGCTTGGGGACTAGGGAGACCCAGTACTTC. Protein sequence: CASSLGTRETQYF. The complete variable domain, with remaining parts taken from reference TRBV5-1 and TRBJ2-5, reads KAGVTQTPRYLIKTRGQQVTLSCSPISGHRSVSWYQQTPGQGLQFLFEYFSETQRNKGNFPGRFSGRQFSNSRSEMNVSTLELGDSALYLCASSLGTRETQYFGPGTRLLVL.

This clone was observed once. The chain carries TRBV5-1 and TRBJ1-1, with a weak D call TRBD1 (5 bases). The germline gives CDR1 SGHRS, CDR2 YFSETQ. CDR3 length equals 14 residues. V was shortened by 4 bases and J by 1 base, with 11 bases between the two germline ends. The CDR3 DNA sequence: TGCGCCAGCAGCCCAGGAGGGGAGAACACTGAAGCTTTCTTT. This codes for CASSPGGENTEAFF.

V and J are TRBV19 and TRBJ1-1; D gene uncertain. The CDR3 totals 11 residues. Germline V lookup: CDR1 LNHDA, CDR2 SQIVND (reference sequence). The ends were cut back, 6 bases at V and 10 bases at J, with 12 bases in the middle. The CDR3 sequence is CASRAARLAFF. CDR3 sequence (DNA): TGTGCCAGTAGGGCAGCGCGATTAGCTTTCTTT.